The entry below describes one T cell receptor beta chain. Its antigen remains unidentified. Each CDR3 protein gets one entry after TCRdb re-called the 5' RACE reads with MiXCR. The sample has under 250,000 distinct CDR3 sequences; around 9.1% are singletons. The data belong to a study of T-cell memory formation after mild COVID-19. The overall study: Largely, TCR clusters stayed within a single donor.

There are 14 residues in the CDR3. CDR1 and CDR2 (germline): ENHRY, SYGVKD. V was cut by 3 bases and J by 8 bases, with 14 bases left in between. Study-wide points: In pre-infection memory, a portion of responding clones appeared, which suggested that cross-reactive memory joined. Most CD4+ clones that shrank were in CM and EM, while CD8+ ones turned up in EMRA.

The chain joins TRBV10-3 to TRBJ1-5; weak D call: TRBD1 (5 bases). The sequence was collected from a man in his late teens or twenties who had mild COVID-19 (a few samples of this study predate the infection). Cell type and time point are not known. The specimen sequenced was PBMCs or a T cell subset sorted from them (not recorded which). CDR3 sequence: CAISDYGTVEPQHF. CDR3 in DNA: TGTGCCATCAGTGACTACGGGACGGTGGAGCCCCAGCATTTT.